Each of the 13 T cell receptor beta chains below was sequenced from the same sample in a study of vaccination and CD4 T cells after COVID-19. The Oncomine TCR Beta short-read assay was what sequenced the DNA obtained from cultured CD4+ T cells. In TCRdb, the PCR reads were re-called with MiXCR into one record per CDR3 protein. Counted here are approximately 14,000 distinct CDR3 sequences, over 60% occurring once; the ten biggest clones make up 7.4%. These TCRs are of unknown antigen specificity. Treatment specified: 10-day PBMC culture with coronavirus spike peptide pools or control peptides (ViraFEST assay). Sequenced: CD4+ T cells from blood, cultured in vitro. The receptor set was obtained from a human donor who had recovered from COVID-19.

The chain recombines TRBV7-6 with TRBJ2-5; D is unclear. The CDR3 length is 13 residues. Germline loops: CDR1 SGHVS, CDR2 FNYEAQ. Deletions cut 2 bases from V and 2 bases from J, with 6 bases between. The CDR3 nucleotides are TGTGCCAGCAGCTTAATCCTACAAGAGACCCAGTACTTC. Amino acid sequence: CASSLILQETQYF.

This clonotype has only a few counts. This chain joins TRBV6-1 and TRBJ2-7, with D perhaps matching TRBD1 or TRBD2 (5 bases each). V gave up 5 bases and J gave up 2 bases, with 16 bases separating them. Germline values: CDR1 MNHNS, CDR2 SASEGT. The CDR3 spans 15 residues. The DNA for the CDR3 is TGTGCCAGCAGTCGCTCGGGACCCCTCCCCTACGAGCAGTACTTC. Encoded protein: CASSRSGPLPYEQYF.

This sequence joins TRBV20-1 and TRBJ1-4; 7 bases map to TRBD1. The CDR3 is made up of 14 amino acids. Germline trimming cut 3 bases from V and 11 bases from J; bases unmatched to any gene: 12. CDR1 is DFQATT, CDR2 SNEGSKA, per germline (reference sequence). In DNA, the CDR3 is TGCAGTGCTAGTTCCGGGACAGCGACCGGGAAACTGTTTTTT. Translating it yields CSASSGTATGKLFF.

The J gene is TRBJ2-1, the V gene TRBV6-1, with 9 bases lining up with TRBD1. This CDR3 comprises 13 residues. CDR1 and CDR2 (germline): MNHNS, SASEGT. Trimming took 6 bases from V and 6 from J; bases not matched to a gene: 3. CDR3 bases: TGTGCCAGCAGGGACAGGGGAATCAATGAGCAGTTCTTC. It yields the protein CASRDRGINEQFF.

This chain joins TRBV20-1 and TRBJ1-1; TRBD1 matches at 9 bases. This CDR3 is built from 12 residues. Unmatched junction bases numbered 3, after V lost 4 bases and J lost 6 bases. Germline lookup yields CDR1 DFQATT and CDR2 SNEGSKA (reference sequence). CDR3 sequence reads: CSATRDRAEAFF. CDR3 nucleotides: TGCAGTGCTACCCGGGACAGGGCTGAAGCTTTCTTT.

V gene TRBV27 combines with J gene TRBJ1-1; D is possibly TRBD1 (5 bases). There are 13 residues in the CDR3. CDR1 is MNHEY and CDR2 is SMNVEV in the germline V gene (reference sequence). With 8 bases removed from V and 0 bases from J, the gap between germline ends came to 10 bases. The CDR3 DNA follows: TGTGCCAGCCGGGGGGAAATGAACACTGAAGCTTTCTTT. Protein sequence: CASRGEMNTEAFF.

This chain joins TRBV21-1 and TRBJ1-2; the table assigns TRBD1, which was not confirmed against the DNA. TRBV21-1 constitutes a pseudogene. This CDR3 is 13 amino acids long. DNA of the CDR3: TGTGCCAGCGGCTTCCCGGGACAGGGTGGCTACACCTTC. Its protein is CASGFPGQGGYTF.

This clonotype was observed a handful of times. The chain uses TRBV7-8 and TRBJ1-2, with TRBD1 identical over 7 bases. Germline CDR1 reads SGHVS; CDR2 reads FQNEAQ. This CDR3 contains 15 residues. The junction had 6 bases not matched to a gene; V was cut back by 5 bases and J by 0 bases. The DNA for the CDR3 is TGTGCCAGCAGCGCTCACAGGGGATCTAACTATGGCTACACCTTC. Amino acids: CASSAHRGSNYGYTF.

V and J are TRBV18 and TRBJ1-1; D not certain. This CDR3 comprises 14 residues. Germline V gene sequence: CDR1 KGHSH, CDR2 LQKENI. Trimming took off 3 bases at V and 3 bases at J, with 11 bases between the two ends. The CDR3 protein is CASSPRRADTEAFF. For the CDR3, the DNA is TGTGCCAGCTCACCCCGCCGGGCGGACACTGAAGCTTTCTTT.

V is TRBV11-2 and J is TRBJ1-1; D is perhaps TRBD1 (5 bases). Trimming pared 5 bases from V and 3 bases from J, leaving 10 bases between. Germline assignment: CDR1 SGHAT and CDR2 FQNNGV. The CDR3 length is 13 residues. CDR3: CASSIDSYTEAFF. The CDR3, as DNA: TGTGCCAGCAGCATTGACAGTTACACTGAAGCTTTCTTT.

This clonotype showed up just a few times. The rearrangement joins TRBV7-8 to TRBJ2-7; a weak D match, TRBD1 (6 bases). Trimming took off 5 bases at V and 4 bases at J, with 18 bases between the two ends. The CDR3 loop spans 15 amino acids. Germline loops: CDR1 SGHVS, CDR2 FQNEAQ. The CDR3 sequence is CASSTRPLRGYEQYF. CDR3 nucleotides: TGTGCCAGCAGCACCAGACCCTTAAGGGGGTACGAGCAGTACTTC.

The V call is TRBV2, the J call TRBJ2-7; a weak D match, TRBD1 (5 bases). The CDR3 runs to 14 residues. The V gene lost 5 bases and the J gene lost 0 bases, with 11 bases spanning the gap. The germline V gene encodes CDR1 SNHLY and CDR2 FYNNEI. In DNA, the CDR3 is TGTGCCAGCAGTCCCAGGGAAAACTCCTACGAGCAGTACTTC. It codes for CASSPRENSYEQYF.

This CDR3 is CASSSQQTGEAFF. The CDR3 DNA follows: TGTGCCAGCAGTTCACAGCAGACAGGGGAAGCTTTCTTT. This chain connects TRBV2 to TRBJ1-1, with 7 bases lining up with TRBD1. This CDR3 has 13 amino acids. V trimming: 5 bases; J trimming: 8 bases; junction bases outside the gene matches: 8. Germline CDR1 reads SNHLY; CDR2 reads FYNNEI.